What follows is one T cell receptor (beta chain) and its context. This sample was taken from a study of T cell responses to AZD1222 COVID-19 vaccine. The data were produced by immunoSEQ multiplex PCR, yet TCRdb's version contains in-frame clones alone and is incomplete. This sample has some 150,000 clones, with roughly nine tenths found just once. The CDR3 has 15 residues. V shed 3 bases and J shed 3 bases, with 15 bases lying between them. The V gene's germline CDR1 is SGDLS and CDR2 YYNGEE. The sample in question was peripheral blood, obtained 28 days after the second AZD1222 dose. The rearrangement uses TRBV9 and TRBJ1-1, with D possibly matching TRBD1 (5 bases). This receptor was obtained from an adult who received the AZD1222 COVID-19 vaccine. CDR3 nucleotides: TGTGCCAGCAGCGCCGAGATGGGGGGGTACACTGAAGCTTTCTTT. This translates into CASSAEMGGYTEAFF. The whole variable domain, filled in from reference TRBV9 and TRBJ1-1, reads DSGVTQTPKHLITATGQRVTLRCSPRSGDLSVYWYQQSLDQGLQFLIQYYNGEERAKGNILERFSAQQFPDLHSELNLSSLELGDSALYFCASSAEMGGYTEAFFGQGTRLTVV.